The present TCR beta chain was sequenced within a study of CD8+CD57+ T cells in acquired aplastic anemia. Patients included in sequencing had previously demonstrated CD8+CD57+ cell expansion by flow cytometry. Germline V gene lookup returns CDR1 SNHLY and CDR2 FYNNEI. The ends lost 3 bases at V and 4 bases at J; junction bases unmatched: 3. The CDR3 runs 16 residues. Profiles of TCR beta VDJ and CDR3 were generated from a genomic DNA template. TCRdb analysed the reads with MiXCR anew, one entry per CDR3 protein. The sample holds under 350,000 distinct CDR3 sequences, about 50% seen once. The sequence derives from a human donor with aplastic anemia. The chain joins TRBV2 to TRBJ2-1, with TRBD2 identical over 13 bases. The sequenced sample consisted of sorted CD4+, CD8+, or CD8+CD57+ T cells (not recorded which) from PBMCs. The CDR3 sequence is CASSDETSGRYNEQFF. CDR3 bases: TGTGCCAGCAGTGATGAGACTAGCGGGAGGTACAATGAGCAGTTCTTC.